A single sample is the source of the 3 T cell receptor beta chains below, sequenced in a study of cytomegalovirus exposure and HLA in healthy donors. The primer mix had 60 Vbeta and 13 Jbeta primers. Profiled with immunoSEQ multiplex PCR; TCRdb holds only in-frame clones, not every one. This sample has over 150,000 clones; roughly 77% occur once, and the top ten carry 3.7%. The specimen was PBMCs. The receptors originated from a young man in good health and CMV-seropositive.

This chain uses TRBV5-1 with TRBJ2-7; no reliable D call. The CDR3 runs 14 residues. CDR1 and CDR2 (germline): SGHRS, YFSETQ. Trimming cost V 0 bases and J 2 bases, with 9 bases left between them. CDR3 sequence: CASSLGEAPYEQYF. In nucleotides, the CDR3 is TGCGCCAGCAGCTTGGGCGAGGCTCCCTACGAGCAGTACTTC.

This chain connects TRBV4-2 to TRBJ1-1, with a tentative D call TRBD1 (5 bases). The CDR3 covers 16 residues. Trimming took off 0 bases at V and 4 bases at J, with 15 bases between the two ends. CDR1 LGHNA and CDR2 YNFKEQ come from the germline V gene. The CDR3 DNA reads TGTGCCAGCAGCCAAGAGCACAGCGAAGGGGTCACTGAAGCTTTCTTT. Protein: CASSQEHSEGVTEAFF.

In this sample, this clone turned up a few times. V usage is TRBV27 and J usage is TRBJ2-5, with 11 bases that match TRBD1. The CDR3 contains 15 residues. Looked up from germline, CDR1 is MNHEY and CDR2 is SMNVEV (reference sequence). V shed 8 bases, J shed 6 bases, and the junction held 11 bases outside the gene matches. CDR3 bases: TGTGCCAGCGCTGGCTGGACAGGGGGCCCCAAGACCCAGTACTTC. It codes for CASAGWTGGPKTQYF.